This record looks at one T cell receptor beta chain sequence and its context. Sequencing targeted expressed TCRB transcripts, as all isolated RNA had been reverse transcribed. Sequencing was performed with immunoSEQ multiplex PCR; in TCRdb, only in-frame clones are kept and a portion is missing. The sample lists tens of thousands of clones; about 60% were seen once. CD4+ naive, central memory, regulatory and stem cell-like memory subsets were isolated by sorting on CD45RO/CCR7/CD25/CD127/CD95/CD27. Purity above 95% was achieved in all sorted populations. This record comes from a study of beta chain features in type 1 diabetes. Background on the study: Regarding age, gender and cell yields, patients proved similar to healthy donors. Researchers looked at roughly 110 million sorted cells across all samples.

J gave up 0 bases and V 6 bases, and 4 bases lay outside the gene matches. Looked up from germline, CDR1 is GTSNPN and CDR2 is SVGIG (reference sequence). This CDR3 is built from 14 residues. The source material was Tregs from blood. This receptor was identified in a young woman in good health. The rearrangement joins TRBV30 to TRBJ2-1; TRBD1 aligns across 8 bases. Here the CDR3 reads CACNTGGSYNEQFF. The CDR3 DNA reads TGTGCCTGCAATACAGGGGGCTCCTACAATGAGCAGTTCTTC.